One T cell receptor (beta chain) is described in this entry. Its specificity is not known. The entry originates in a study of radiotherapy plus CTLA-4 blockade in lung cancer. Study results and caveats: Reports state that early shifts in blood T cell clones, with interferon-beta, best predicted response. Once radiotherapy plus ipilimumab had been given, TCR clones derived from tumor expanded in blood.

The V gene lost 4 bases and the J gene lost 8 bases, with 12 bases spanning the gap. This CDR3 is 12 amino acids long. Germline V gene data show CDR1 as MDHEN and CDR2 as SYDVKM. Assay: immunoSEQ multiplex PCR; the TCRdb copy retains only in-frame clones and omits some. The table lists approximately 40,000 clones, approximately 83% of them singletons. V gene TRBV28 combines with J gene TRBJ2-7; no definite D call. The sequencing used peripheral blood, collected from a patient treated with radiotherapy plus ipilimumab. This sequence originates from a human donor with non-small cell lung cancer whose response to radiotherapy plus ipilimumab could not be evaluated. The CDR3: CASSSPQVQQYF. The DNA of the CDR3 is TGTGCCAGCAGTTCCCCCCAGGTCCAGCAGTACTTC.